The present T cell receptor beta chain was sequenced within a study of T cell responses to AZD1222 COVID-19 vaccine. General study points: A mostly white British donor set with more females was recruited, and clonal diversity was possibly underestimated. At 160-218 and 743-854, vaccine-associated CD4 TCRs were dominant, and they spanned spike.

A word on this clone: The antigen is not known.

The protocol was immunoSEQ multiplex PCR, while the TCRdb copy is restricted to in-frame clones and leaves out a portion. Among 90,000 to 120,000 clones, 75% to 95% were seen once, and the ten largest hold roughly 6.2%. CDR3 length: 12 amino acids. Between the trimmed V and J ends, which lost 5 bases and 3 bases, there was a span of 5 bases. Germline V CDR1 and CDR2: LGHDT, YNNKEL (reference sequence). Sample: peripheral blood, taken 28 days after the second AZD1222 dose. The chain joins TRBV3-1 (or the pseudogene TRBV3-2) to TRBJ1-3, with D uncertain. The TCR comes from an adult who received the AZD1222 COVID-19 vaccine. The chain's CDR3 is CASSANGNTIYF. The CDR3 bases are TGTGCCAGCAGCGCCAATGGAAACACCATATATTTT.